The entry below gives a single T cell receptor (beta chain) sequence along with its context. The data belong to a study of blood T cells in healthy people across ages. Trimming removed 6 bases from V and 7 bases from J, with 9 bases in between. The CDR3 length is 11 residues. In germline, CDR1 is MNHEY, CDR2 SMNVEV (reference sequence). Combining a sample-barcoded 5' primer with a J-beta primer mix, a second PCR ran for roughly 7 to 11 cycles. TCRdb re-analysed the 5' RACE reads in MiXCR, keeping a single row per CDR3 protein. The sample lists around 1.5 million distinct CDR3 sequences, roughly 59% occurring once. Donation came from healthy Caucasian individuals in Russia who were aged about 6 to 90. At least 7 million PBMCs were isolated per sample.

The sequence was obtained from a man aged 18 to 30 in good health. Sequencing was carried out using blood. J is TRBJ1-1 and V is TRBV27, with D possibly TRBD1 on 5 matching bases. CDR3 coding DNA: TGTGCCAGCAGGCAGGGATGTGAAGCTTTCTTT. Protein: CASRQGCEAFF.